This T cell receptor beta chain was captured by sequencing in a study of T cells in localized non-small cell lung cancer. Assay used: immunoSEQ multiplex PCR; TCRdb lists only in-frame clones, some missing. The sample lists 2,500 to 3,000 clones, roughly 22% occurring once. Material: lung tumor tissue, obtained before any cancer treatment. The receptor was isolated from a male donor aged 60 or older with stage II lung adenocarcinoma.

CDR3 protein: CASSLVDSGANVLTF. The DNA for the CDR3 is TGTGCCAGCAGCTTGGTGGACTCTGGGGCCAACGTCCTGACTTTC. J is TRBJ2-6 and V is TRBV11-3; D unresolved. This CDR3 is built from 15 residues. The germline CDR1 and CDR2 sequences are SGHNT and YENEEA. Trimming left V 3 bases short and J 0 bases short, with 6 bases between. The whole variable domain, remainder taken from reference TRBV11-3 and TRBJ2-6, is EAGVVQSPRYKIIEKKQPVAFWCNPISGHNTLYWYLQNLGQGPELLIRYENEEAVDDSQLPKDRFSAERLKGVDSTLKIQPAELGDSAVYLCASSLVDSGANVLTFGAGSRLTVL.